Listed here are 22 T cell receptor beta chains from one sample, sequenced in a study of sequential checkpoint blockade in melanoma. The sample's treatment: randomized to nivolumab then ipilimumab (arm A) or the reverse (arm B). Measured with immunoSEQ multiplex PCR; TCRdb has only the in-frame clones, and not every one. The sample consists of about 18,000 clones, about 69% of them appearing once. The sample in question was tumor tissue (inferred from file names), obtained from a patient given nivolumab and ipilimumab in sequence. These receptors were collected from a human donor with melanoma.

This clone was detected a few times. The V and J genes are TRBV18 and TRBJ2-7; 10 bases align to TRBD1. The CDR3 totals 13 residues. Germline assignment: CDR1 KGHSH and CDR2 LQKENI. With V trimmed by 8 bases and J by 5 bases, 6 bases remained unmatched. CDR3 nucleotides: TGTGCCAGCACGACAGGGGGCAAAAACGAGCAGTACTTC. This codes for CASTTGGKNEQYF.

The chain recombines TRBV28 with TRBJ2-7; no firm D call. From germline, CDR1 is MDHEN and CDR2 SYDVKM. The CDR3 consists of 12 residues. V was pared by 6 bases and J by 4 bases, with 10 bases between. The CDR3 is CASSLSAYEQYF. CDR3 in DNA: TGTGCCAGCAGCCTAAGTGCTTACGAGCAGTACTTC.

Relative to its sample, this clone is large. The gene calls are TRBV19 and TRBJ2-7, with a weak D call TRBD2 (6 bases). CDR1 is LNHDA and CDR2 is SQIVND in the germline V gene (reference sequence). This CDR3 is 14 amino acids long. The V and J ends lost 3 bases and 3 bases respectively, with 12 bases between them. Here the CDR3 reads CASSIGGSVYEQYF. Written as DNA, the CDR3 is TGTGCCAGTAGTATCGGGGGTTCGGTCTACGAGCAGTACTTC.

This rearrangement joins TRBV29-1 to TRBJ2-7, with 9 nucleotides matching TRBD2. Trimming removed 0 bases from V and 6 bases from J; junction bases left unmatched: 9. This CDR3 has 15 amino acids. From germline, CDR1 is SQVTM and CDR2 ANQGSEA. The CDR3 nucleotides are TGCAGCGTTGAAGATCTCAGTAGCGGGAGTTCCGAGCAGTACTTC. Its protein is CSVEDLSSGSSEQYF.

The rearrangement joins TRBV5-1 to TRBJ2-7; 8 bases are a match to TRBD1. Germline trimming cut 4 bases from V and 0 bases from J; bases unmatched to any gene: 9. This CDR3 is built from 16 residues. Germline lookup yields CDR1 SGHRS and CDR2 YFSETQ. CDR3 nucleotide sequence: TGCGCCAGCAGCGTCGCGACAGGGGCCTCCTCCTACGAGCAGTACTTC. Its protein product is CASSVATGASSYEQYF.

The chain combines TRBV28 with TRBJ2-5; TRBD1 matches at 7 bases. V was pared by 6 bases and J by 1 base, with 5 bases of the junction left unmatched. From germline, CDR1 is MDHEN and CDR2 SYDVKM. The length of the CDR3 is 14 residues. The CDR3 loop reads CASSRPGGQETQYF. DNA of the CDR3: TGTGCCAGCAGCCGGCCAGGGGGCCAAGAGACCCAGTACTTC.

This clone ranks as medium-sized. The rearrangement joins TRBV18 to TRBJ2-1, with 11 bases lining up with TRBD2. Trimming cost V 3 bases and J 4 bases; bases outside gene matches: 5. The CDR3 totals 16 residues. Per germline, CDR1 KGHSH and CDR2 LQKENI. The CDR3 nucleotides read TGTGCCAGCTCACCCGGGACTAGCGGAAGTTACAATGAGCAGTTCTTC. It specifies CASSPGTSGSYNEQFF.

The chain carries TRBV23-1 and TRBJ2-6; 7 nucleotides line up with TRBD2. TRBV23-1 is assigned to the ORF class and has an uncertain function. The CDR3 extends over 15 amino acids. The J segment lost 2 bases and the V segment lost 6 bases, leaving 4 bases of the junction unmatched. CDR3 protein: CASSLGGTGANVLTF. CDR3 sequence (DNA): TGCGCCAGCAGCTTGGGAGGGACTGGGGCCAACGTCCTGACTTTC.

V is TRBV11-3 and J is TRBJ2-5; D uncertain. Germline CDR1 is SGHNT and CDR2 is YENEEA. The CDR3 is 14 residues long. V gave up 5 bases and J gave up 3 bases, with 13 bases separating them. The chain's CDR3 is CASSPQQFEETQYF. CDR3 bases: TGTGCCAGCAGCCCCCAGCAGTTCGAAGAGACCCAGTACTTC.

The chain carries TRBV29-1 and TRBJ2-1, with D hard to call. Germline V gene data show CDR1 as SQVTM and CDR2 as ANQGSEA. V lost 4 bases and J 3 bases, leaving 10 bases between the germline ends. This CDR3 contains 13 residues. The CDR3 DNA follows: TGCAGCGTTGTAGCCCGATACTACAATGAGCAGTTCTTC. This gives the protein CSVVARYYNEQFF.

The sample holds a few counts of this clone. This chain links TRBV6-8 with TRBJ2-5; perhaps TRBD2 as D (7 bases). The CDR3 length is 15 residues. The V gene's germline CDR1 is MNHGY and CDR2 SAAAGT. The V end was cut by 2 bases, the J end by 5 bases, with 15 bases between. Here the CDR3 reads CASSYRAGAGETQYF. Written as DNA, the CDR3 is TGTGCCAGCAGTTACAGGGCGGGGGCAGGGGAGACCCAGTACTTC.

In DNA form, the CDR3 reads TGTGCCAGTAGTATCCTCGGTGTAACACCCCTCCACTTT. It is translated as CASSILGVTPLHF. The chain employs TRBV19 and TRBJ1-6, with unresolved D. The CDR3 runs to 13 residues. CDR1 LNHDA and CDR2 SQIVND come from the germline V gene (reference sequence). V lost 3 bases, J lost 11 bases, and 11 bases lay in between.

The chain joins TRBV19 to TRBJ2-3; D may be TRBD1 (5 bases). This CDR3 region has 12 residues. Germline lookup yields CDR1 LNHDA and CDR2 SQIVND (reference sequence). Trimming removed 6 bases from V and 4 bases from J, with 8 bases in between. CDR3 in DNA: TGTGCCAGTAGGGCAGGGCCAGATACGCAGTATTTT. This codes for CASRAGPDTQYF.

The chain carries TRBV30 and TRBJ2-1; 8 nucleotides agree with TRBD2. This CDR3 spans 15 amino acids. With V trimmed by 3 bases and J by 9 bases, 13 bases remained unmatched. Germline CDR1 and CDR2: GTSNPN and SVGIG (reference sequence). CDR3 in amino acids: CAWSGGLALGGEQFF. For the CDR3, the DNA is TGTGCCTGGAGCGGAGGACTAGCACTTGGGGGTGAGCAGTTCTTC. Variable domain in full (rest from reference TRBV30 and TRBJ2-1): SQTIHQWPATLVQPVGSPLSLECTVEGTSNPNLYWYRQAAGRGLQLLFYSVGIGQISSEVPQNLSASRPQDRQFILSSKKLLLSDSGFYLCAWSGGLALGGEQFFGPGTRLTVL.

CDR3 region: CSVYGISNTEAFF. In DNA, the CDR3 is TGCAGCGTTTATGGGATATCGAACACTGAAGCTTTCTTT. The chain couples TRBV23-1 to TRBJ1-1; D is ambiguous. TRBV23-1 is an open reading frame, and its role is uncertain. This CDR3 is built from 13 residues.

V gene TRBV6-9 combines with J gene TRBJ2-7; 7 nucleotides line up with TRBD2. The CDR3 spans 15 residues. The V and J ends lost 3 bases and 1 base, in that order; junction bases with no gene match: 6. Germline-derived CDR1 and CDR2 are MNHGY and SVAAGI. The CDR3 protein is CASSYPRGGSYEQYF. CDR3 nucleotide sequence: TGTGCCAGCAGTTACCCGCGCGGGGGATCCTACGAGCAGTACTTC.

CDR3 in DNA: TGTGCCAGCAGCCCAGGGCGGGGGGGTACAGCTTTCTTT. Translated: CASSPGRGGTAFF. The rearrangement uses TRBV9 and TRBJ1-1; tentatively, D is TRBD1 (5 bases). This CDR3 comprises 13 residues. The germline CDR1 and CDR2 sequences are SGDLS and YYNGEE. Trimming removed 4 bases from V and 10 bases from J, with 17 bases in between.

CDR3 sequence reads: CASSILTGTGNTIYF. The CDR3 coding sequence is TGTGCCAGCAGCATTCTCACAGGGACTGGAAACACCATATATTTT. The genes are TRBV11-3 and TRBJ1-3; tentative D call: TRBD1 (6 bases). V was cut by 5 bases and J by 2 bases, with 13 bases left in between. From germline, CDR1 is SGHNT and CDR2 YENEEA. The CDR3 is 15 residues long.

The chain couples TRBV7-1 to TRBJ2-7, with D possibly being TRBD1 (7 bases). TRBV7-1 belongs to the ORF category, with a function that is uncertain. The CDR3 totals 14 residues. V lost 5 bases and J 0 bases, leaving 11 bases between the germline ends. In DNA, the CDR3 is TGTGCCAGCAGCGCAGGGGGGAGCTCCTACGAGCAGTACTTC. Translation gives CASSAGGSSYEQYF.

The chain links TRBV19 to TRBJ1-2, with no clear D. CDR3 length equals 15 residues. With 5 bases removed from V and 2 bases from J, the gap between germline ends came to 15 bases. Germline loops: CDR1 LNHDA, CDR2 SQIVND (reference sequence). The CDR3 spells CASSPRGRRNYGYTF. CDR3 bases: TGTGCCAGTAGTCCCCGGGGTCGACGGAACTATGGCTACACCTTC.

V and J are TRBV28 and TRBJ2-3; either TRBD1 or TRBD2 may supply D (5 bases each). The CDR3 is made up of 15 amino acids. Per the germline V gene, CDR1 is MDHEN and CDR2 is SYDVKM. V was shortened by 6 bases and J by 1 base, with 14 bases between the two germline ends. CDR3 DNA sequence: TGTGCCAGCAGCCCCGGGACGGCCCGCACAGATACGCAGTATTTT. It encodes CASSPGTARTDTQYF.

V is TRBV14 and J is TRBJ1-4; D unresolved. Germline V gene data show CDR1 as SGHDN and CDR2 as FVKESK. The CDR3 covers 14 residues. Trimming pared 4 bases from V and 12 bases from J, leaving 18 bases between. CDR3 coding DNA: TGTGCCAGCAGCCGGGCCCAAAAAGCCTGGGAACTGTTTTTT. It is translated as CASSRAQKAWELFF.